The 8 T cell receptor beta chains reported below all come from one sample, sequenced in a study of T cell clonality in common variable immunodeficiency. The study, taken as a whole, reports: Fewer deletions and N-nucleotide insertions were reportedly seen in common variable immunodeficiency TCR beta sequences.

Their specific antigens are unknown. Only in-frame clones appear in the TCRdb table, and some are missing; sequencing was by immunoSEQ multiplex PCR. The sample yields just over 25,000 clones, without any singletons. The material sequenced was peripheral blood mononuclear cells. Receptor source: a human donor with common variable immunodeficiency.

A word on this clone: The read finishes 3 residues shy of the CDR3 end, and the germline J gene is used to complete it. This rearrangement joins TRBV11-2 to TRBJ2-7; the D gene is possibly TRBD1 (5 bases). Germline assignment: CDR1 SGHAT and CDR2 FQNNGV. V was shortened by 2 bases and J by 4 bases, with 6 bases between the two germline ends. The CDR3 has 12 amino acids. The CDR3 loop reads CASSLKGYEQYF. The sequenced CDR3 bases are TGTGCCAGCAGCTTAAAGGGGTACGAG.

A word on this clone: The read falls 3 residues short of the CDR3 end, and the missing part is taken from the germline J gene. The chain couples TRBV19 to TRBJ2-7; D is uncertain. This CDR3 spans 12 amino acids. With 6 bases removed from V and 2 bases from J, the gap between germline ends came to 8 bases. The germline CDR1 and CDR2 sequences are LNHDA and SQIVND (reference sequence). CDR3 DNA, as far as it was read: TGTGCCAGTAGCCGGTCCCCCTACGAG. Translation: CASSRSPYE. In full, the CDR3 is CASSRSPYEQYF.

The sequenced part of the CDR3 DNA is TGTGCCAGCAGCTTCGGACAGGGACCGGTAGATACG. It specifies CASSFGQGPVDT. From start to end, the CDR3 is CASSFGQGPVDTQYF. The rearrangement joins TRBV11-3 to TRBJ2-3; TRBD1 agrees at 8 bases. The read ends 3 residues before the CDR3 terminus; that terminus is restored from the germline J gene. Germline CDR1 SGHNT, CDR2 YENEEA. The CDR3 loop spans 15 amino acids. The J segment lost 5 bases and the V segment lost 3 bases, leaving 7 bases of the junction unmatched.

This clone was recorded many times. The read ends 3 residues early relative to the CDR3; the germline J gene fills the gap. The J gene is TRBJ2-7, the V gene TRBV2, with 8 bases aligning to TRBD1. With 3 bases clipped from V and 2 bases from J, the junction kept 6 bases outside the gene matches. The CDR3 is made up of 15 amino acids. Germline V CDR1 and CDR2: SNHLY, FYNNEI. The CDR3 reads CASSEGQGATYEQYF. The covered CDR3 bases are TGTGCCAGCAGTGAGGGGCAGGGGGCGACCTACGAG.

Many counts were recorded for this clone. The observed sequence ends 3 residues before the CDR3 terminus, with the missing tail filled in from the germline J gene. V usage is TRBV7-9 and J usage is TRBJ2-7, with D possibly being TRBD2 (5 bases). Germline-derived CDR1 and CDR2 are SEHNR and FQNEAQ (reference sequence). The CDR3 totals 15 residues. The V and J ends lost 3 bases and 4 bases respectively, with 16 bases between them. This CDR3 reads CASSFKGTGDYEQYF. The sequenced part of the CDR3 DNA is TGTGCCAGCAGCTTCAAGGGAACCGGGGATTACGAG.

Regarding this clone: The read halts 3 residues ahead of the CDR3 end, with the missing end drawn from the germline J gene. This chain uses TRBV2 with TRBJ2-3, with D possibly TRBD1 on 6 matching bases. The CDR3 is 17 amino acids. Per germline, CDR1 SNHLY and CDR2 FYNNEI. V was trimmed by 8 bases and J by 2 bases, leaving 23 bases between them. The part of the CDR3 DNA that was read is TGTGCCAGCTCGACCCCACCAACAGGGATTCCCACAGATACG. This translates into CASSTPPTGIPTDT. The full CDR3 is CASSTPPTGIPTDTQYF.

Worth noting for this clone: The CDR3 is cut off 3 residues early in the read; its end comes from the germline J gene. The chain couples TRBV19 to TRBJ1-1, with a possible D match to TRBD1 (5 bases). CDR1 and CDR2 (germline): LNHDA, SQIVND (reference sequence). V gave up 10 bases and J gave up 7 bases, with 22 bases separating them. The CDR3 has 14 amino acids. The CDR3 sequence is CATRTMGGIGEAFF. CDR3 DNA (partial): TGTGCCACCAGGACGATGGGGGGAATCGGTGAA. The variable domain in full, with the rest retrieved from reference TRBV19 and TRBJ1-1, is DGGITQSPKYLFRKEGQNVTLSCEQNLNHDAMYWYRQDPGQGLRLIYYSQIVNDFQKGDIAEGYSVSREKKESFPLTVTSAQKNPTAFYLCATRTMGGIGEAFFGQGTRLTVV.

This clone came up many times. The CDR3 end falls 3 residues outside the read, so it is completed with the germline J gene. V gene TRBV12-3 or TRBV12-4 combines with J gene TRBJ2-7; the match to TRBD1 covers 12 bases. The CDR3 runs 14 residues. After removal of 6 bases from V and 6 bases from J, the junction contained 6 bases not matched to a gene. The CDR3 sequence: CASRAGTGGFEQYF. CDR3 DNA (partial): TGTGCCAGCAGGGCCGGGACAGGGGGCTTCGAG.